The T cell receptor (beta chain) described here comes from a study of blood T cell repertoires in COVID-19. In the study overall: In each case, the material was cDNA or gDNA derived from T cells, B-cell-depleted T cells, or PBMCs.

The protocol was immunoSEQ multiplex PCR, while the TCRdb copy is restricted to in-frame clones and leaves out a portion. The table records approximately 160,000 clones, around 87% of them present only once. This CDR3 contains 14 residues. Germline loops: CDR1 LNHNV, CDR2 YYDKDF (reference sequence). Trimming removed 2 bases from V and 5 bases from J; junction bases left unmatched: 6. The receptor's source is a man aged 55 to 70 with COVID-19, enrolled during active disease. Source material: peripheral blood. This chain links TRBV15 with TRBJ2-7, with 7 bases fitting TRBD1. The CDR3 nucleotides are TGTGCCACCAGCAGAAACAGGGGAGCCAACGAGCAGTACTTC. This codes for CATSRNRGANEQYF.